Below, 4 T cell receptor beta chains from the same sample are listed, as sequenced in a study of T cells after yellow fever vaccination (dated by TCRdb to the late 2010s). Preparation of the library involved 5' RACE. Sequenced using an Illumina NovaSeq 6000. Using fastp at Q25 and MiXCR, TCRdb reprocessed the public reads and kept productive beta chains. Rows are combined by CDR3 protein, so each entry shows the most common genes and DNA. This sample gives some 300,000 distinct CDR3 sequences in total; less than 9.5% of them show up just once. The biggest ten clones account for about 3% of the sample. This sample's treatment or condition label indicates: live attenuated yellow fever vaccine strain. This sample comprised CD4+ T cells sorted from PBMCs, obtained 5 days after the yellow fever booster vaccination. The receptors shown here come from a man younger than 30 who received the YFV17D yellow fever vaccine.

The rearrangement links TRBV7-2 to TRBJ2-7, with TRBD2 identical over 7 bases. There are 15 residues in the CDR3. Germline V gene data show CDR1 as SGHTA and CDR2 as FQGNSA. With 1 base clipped from V and 6 bases from J, the junction kept 9 bases outside the gene matches. CDR3 sequence reads: CASSLVGDSGGEQYF. In DNA, the CDR3 is TGTGCCAGCAGCTTAGTAGGGGACTCGGGGGGCGAGCAGTACTTC.

This clonotype showed up just a few times. The CDR3 region is CASSLLGRSNTEAFF. CDR3 in DNA: TGTGCCAGCAGCTTGCTGGGCAGGAGTAACACTGAAGCTTTCTTT. This rearrangement joins TRBV5-6 to TRBJ1-1; D is unresolved. V was pared by 1 base and J by 2 bases, with 12 bases between. Per the germline V gene, CDR1 is SGHDT and CDR2 is YYEEEE. The CDR3 totals 15 residues.

This clonotype was picked up a small number of times. This chain connects TRBV6-2 or TRBV6-3 to TRBJ1-1; D remains ambiguous. CDR1 MNHEY and CDR2 SVGEGT come from the germline V gene. The CDR3 extends over 12 amino acids. Trimming took off 8 bases at V and 3 bases at J, with 10 bases between the two ends. The CDR3 coding sequence is TGTGCCAGCGGAGAAGGGCACACTGAAGCTTTCTTT. Residues: CASGEGHTEAFF.

The chain combines TRBV2 with TRBJ2-5, with TRBD1 as a possible D gene (6 bases). V was cut by 5 bases and J by 4 bases, with 14 bases left in between. This CDR3 region has 14 residues. The germline gives CDR1 SNHLY, CDR2 FYNNEI. CDR3 in DNA: TGTGCCAGCAGTAAAGGGACACCCGGAGAGACCCAGTACTTC. Protein: CASSKGTPGETQYF. Complete variable domain (other parts from reference TRBV2 and TRBJ2-5): EPEVTQTPSHQVTQMGQEVILRCVPISNHLYFYWYRQILGQKVEFLVSFYNNEISEKSEIFDDQFSVERPDGSNFTLKIRSTKLEDSAMYFCASSKGTPGETQYFGPGTRLLVL.